This T cell receptor (beta chain) was sequenced for a study of shared clonotypes between healthy human individuals. Some clones are missing from TCRdb's copy, which holds only in-frame ones; the method was immunoSEQ multiplex PCR. The repertoire has roughly 2.4 million clones, almost 96% of them found once; the top ten carry roughly 0.13%. The sample holds one count of this clone. This receptor was obtained from a man between 18 and 29 years old in good health. Sequencing was done on a sample of naive CD4+ T cells sorted from blood. The sample's subset: CD45RA+ positively selected.

CDR3 in DNA: TGTGCCAGCAGCATCGGACGAGGACGAGAAAAACTGTTTTTT. The encoded protein is CASSIGRGREKLFF. V usage is TRBV5-8 and J usage is TRBJ1-4; D is ambiguous. V was cut by 4 bases and J by 8 bases, with 15 bases left in between. Germline-derived CDR1 and CDR2 are SGHTS and YDEGEE. CDR3 size: 14 residues.